This T cell receptor beta chain emerged from a study of regulatory T cells in long-lasting Graves disease. In the study overall: Over 5 years of antithyroid drugs with positive TSH receptor antibodies was taken to mean persistent Graves' disease. Overall study findings and caveats: Those with persistent disease had in common more public clonotypes (about 3,000) than new patients (approximately 920). Among samples with persistent disease, TRBV28, TRBJ1-2 and TRBJ2-5 were favored. Lower TCR diversity was seen in persistent Graves' patients than in newly diagnosed ones.

Through Arm-PCR of CDR3 regions and iRepertoire HTBI primers, TCR beta libraries were built. MiXCR was run by TCRdb on the multiplex PCR reads, yielding one entry per CDR3 protein. The repertoire consists of a few hundred thousand distinct CDR3 sequences, with around a quarter occurring once and the leading ten covering 26%. Between the trimmed V and J ends, which lost 7 bases and 5 bases, there was a span of 14 bases. Germline V CDR1 and CDR2: SNHLY, FYNNEI. CDR3 length: 14 amino acids. Time point described: persistent/refractory GD, antithyroid drugs over 5 years with positive TRAb. Extracted RNA from PBMCs served as the source of the TCR library. Many counts were recorded for this clonotype. What it recognizes is unknown.

The V gene is TRBV2, the J gene TRBJ1-4, with TRBD1 as a possible D gene (5 bases). This sequence originates from a female donor with Graves disease. This material consisted of peripheral blood mononuclear cells (PBMCs), taken when the disease was refractory, from a patient treated with antithyroid drugs. The CDR3 protein is CASTGVGGNEKLFF. In DNA form, the CDR3 reads TGTGCCAGCACCGGGGTGGGGGGAAATGAAAAACTGTTTTTT.